This TCR beta chain was obtained from a study of response to subunit inactivated influenza vaccine. General study results and limits: T cells newly recruited by each seasonal influenza vaccination are few, the authors suggested.

This clonotype was picked up many times. Its antigen is as yet unknown. Using its own MiXCR run on the RT-PCR reads, TCRdb lists one record per CDR3 protein. Of a few hundred thousand distinct CDR3 sequences in the sample, approximately 7.7% were seen once. This TCR was sampled from a man aged 50-75 years who received an inactivated influenza vaccine. The sequencing here drew on PBMCs from blood, taken less than 30 months after vaccination.

The CDR3: CASRPTSGENTGELFF. The CDR3 bases are TGTGCCAGCAGACCCACTAGCGGAGAGAACACCGGGGAGCTGTTTTTT. The genes are TRBV2 and TRBJ2-2; 8 bases are a match to TRBD2. The V and J ends lost 6 bases and 1 base, in that order; junction bases with no gene match: 7. Germline lookup yields CDR1 SNHLY and CDR2 FYNNEI. The CDR3 sequence is 16 residues long.